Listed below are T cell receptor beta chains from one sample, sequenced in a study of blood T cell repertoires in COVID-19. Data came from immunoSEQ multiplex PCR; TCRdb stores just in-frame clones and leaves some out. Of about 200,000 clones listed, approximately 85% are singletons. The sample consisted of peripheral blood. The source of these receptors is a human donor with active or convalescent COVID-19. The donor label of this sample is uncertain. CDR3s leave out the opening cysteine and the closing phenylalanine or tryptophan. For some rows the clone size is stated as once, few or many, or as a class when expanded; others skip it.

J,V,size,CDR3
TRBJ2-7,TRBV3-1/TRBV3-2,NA,ASSQEGRGPYEQY
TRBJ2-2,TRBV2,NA,ASRTEYTGELF
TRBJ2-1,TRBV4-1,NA,ASSHNHRADRLATMDEQF
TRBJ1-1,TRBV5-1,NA,ASSLVDRQGDTEAF
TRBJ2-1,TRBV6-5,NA,ASSYSSGSGYNEQF
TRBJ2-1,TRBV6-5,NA,ASSPMAGGPNEQF
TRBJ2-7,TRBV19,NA,ASSPTGVREQY
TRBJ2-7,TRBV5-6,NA,ASSVDYEQY
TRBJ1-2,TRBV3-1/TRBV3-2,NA,ASSQVERGYT
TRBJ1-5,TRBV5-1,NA,ASSLTGDQPQH
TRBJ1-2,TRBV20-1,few,SARKGDGYT
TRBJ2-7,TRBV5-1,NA,ASSPTSTYEQY
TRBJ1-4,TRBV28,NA,ASSLNTLNEKLF
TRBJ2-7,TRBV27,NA,ASSVTSGVYEQY
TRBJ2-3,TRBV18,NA,ASSLTLGDTQY
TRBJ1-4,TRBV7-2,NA,ASSWRWTGGEKLF
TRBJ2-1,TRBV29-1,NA,SVVEGREEQF
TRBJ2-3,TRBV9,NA,ASTRDFYTDTQY
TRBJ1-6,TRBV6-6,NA,AARGGTNSPLH
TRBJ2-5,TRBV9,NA,ASSVSQETQY
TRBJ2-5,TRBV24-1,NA,ATSALGQGMEETQY
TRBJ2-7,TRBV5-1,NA,ASSGGDLGEQY
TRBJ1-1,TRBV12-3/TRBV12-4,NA,ASRIRQGTEAF
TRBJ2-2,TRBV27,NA,ASSDLAGNTGELF
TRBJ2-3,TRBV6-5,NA,ASTVGLAGDYTQY
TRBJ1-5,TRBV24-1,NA,ATSDPRTETSNQPQH
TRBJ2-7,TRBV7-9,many,ASSLLARGNEQY
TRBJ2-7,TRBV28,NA,ASSPPGHLYEQY
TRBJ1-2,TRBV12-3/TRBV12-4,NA,ASSFRYGYT
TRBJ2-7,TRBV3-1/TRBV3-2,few,ASSQSGNEQY
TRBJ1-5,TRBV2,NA,ASSEDSSNQPQH
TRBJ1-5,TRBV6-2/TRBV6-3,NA,ASSYSNGIKPQH
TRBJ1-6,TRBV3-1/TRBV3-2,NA,ASSQQGSNSPLH
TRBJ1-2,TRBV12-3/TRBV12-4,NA,ASGPANYGYT
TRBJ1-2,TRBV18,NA,ASSPNKLILNGYT
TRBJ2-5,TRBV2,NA,ASTGGSGWQETQY
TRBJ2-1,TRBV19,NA,ASSPRGSGGLNEQF
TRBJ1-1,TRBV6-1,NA,ASSEEGARRSENTEAF
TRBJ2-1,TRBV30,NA,AWSERGREQF
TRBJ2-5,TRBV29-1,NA,SVRRGLQETQY
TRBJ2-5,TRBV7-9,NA,ASSLGGPGGGQY
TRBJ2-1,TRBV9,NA,ASGPHPGGLTNEQF
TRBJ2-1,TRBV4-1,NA,ASSRGFNMGQGATSGFNEQF
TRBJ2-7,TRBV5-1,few,ASSLGVGGANEQY
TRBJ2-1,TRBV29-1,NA,SVGTGGSYNEQF
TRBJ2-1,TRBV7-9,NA,ASSGSGREQF
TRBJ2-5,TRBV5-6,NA,ASSIRVGETQY
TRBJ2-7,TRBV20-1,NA,SGGHSYEQY
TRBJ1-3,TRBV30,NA,AWSRETLNTIY
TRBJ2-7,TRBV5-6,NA,ASCPITSGNEEQY